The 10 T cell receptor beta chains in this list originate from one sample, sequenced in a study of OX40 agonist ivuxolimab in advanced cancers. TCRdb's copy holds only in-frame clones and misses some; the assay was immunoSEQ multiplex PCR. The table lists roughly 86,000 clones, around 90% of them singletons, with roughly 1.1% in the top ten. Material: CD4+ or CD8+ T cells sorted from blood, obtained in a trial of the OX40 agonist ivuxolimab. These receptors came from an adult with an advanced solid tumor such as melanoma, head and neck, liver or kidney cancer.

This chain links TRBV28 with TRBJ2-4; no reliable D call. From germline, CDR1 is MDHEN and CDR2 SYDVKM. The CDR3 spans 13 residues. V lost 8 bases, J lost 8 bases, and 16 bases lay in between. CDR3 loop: CASCRTADYIQYF. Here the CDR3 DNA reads TGTGCCAGCTGCCGGACCGCCGACTACATTCAGTACTTC.

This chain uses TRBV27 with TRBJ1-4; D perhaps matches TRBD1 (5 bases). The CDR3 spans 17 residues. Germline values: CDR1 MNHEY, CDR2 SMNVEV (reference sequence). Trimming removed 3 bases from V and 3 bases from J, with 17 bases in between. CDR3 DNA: TGTGCCAGCAGTTTTAGGGGCTCGGCAATAGCTAATGAAAAACTGTTTTTT. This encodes CASSFRGSAIANEKLFF.

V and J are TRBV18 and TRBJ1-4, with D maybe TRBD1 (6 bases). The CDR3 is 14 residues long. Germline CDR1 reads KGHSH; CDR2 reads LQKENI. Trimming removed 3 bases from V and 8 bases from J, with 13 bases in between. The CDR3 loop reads CASSPGGGGEKLFF. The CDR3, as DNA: TGTGCCAGCTCACCTGGAGGAGGGGGAGAAAAACTGTTTTTT.

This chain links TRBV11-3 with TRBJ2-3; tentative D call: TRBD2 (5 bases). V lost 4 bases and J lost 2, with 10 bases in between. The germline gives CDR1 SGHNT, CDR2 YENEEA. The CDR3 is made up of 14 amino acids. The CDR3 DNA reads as TGTGCCAGCAGCTCCGGGGTGGTCACAGATACGCAGTATTTT. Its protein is CASSSGVVTDTQYF.

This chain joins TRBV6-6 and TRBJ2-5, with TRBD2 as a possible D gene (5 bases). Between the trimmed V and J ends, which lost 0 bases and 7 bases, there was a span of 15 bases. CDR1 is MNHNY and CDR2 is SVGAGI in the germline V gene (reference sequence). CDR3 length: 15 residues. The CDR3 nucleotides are TGTGCCAGCAGTTACTCGAGGGCGGCCCCGGGGACCCAGTACTTC. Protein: CASSYSRAAPGTQYF.

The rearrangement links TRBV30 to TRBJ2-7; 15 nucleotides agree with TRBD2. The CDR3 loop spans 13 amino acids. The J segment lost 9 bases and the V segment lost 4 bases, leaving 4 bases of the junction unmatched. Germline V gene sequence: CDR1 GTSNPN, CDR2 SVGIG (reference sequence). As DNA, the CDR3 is TGTGCCTGGAAGGGACTAGCGGGGGGAGGGCAGTACTTC. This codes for CAWKGLAGGGQYF.

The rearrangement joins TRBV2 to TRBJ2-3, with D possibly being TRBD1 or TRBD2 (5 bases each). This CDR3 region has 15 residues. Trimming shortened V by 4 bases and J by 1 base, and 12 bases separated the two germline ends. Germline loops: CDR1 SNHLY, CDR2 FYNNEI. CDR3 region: CASSGGRGGTDTQYF. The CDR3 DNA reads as TGTGCCAGCAGTGGGGGACGAGGAGGCACAGATACGCAGTATTTT.

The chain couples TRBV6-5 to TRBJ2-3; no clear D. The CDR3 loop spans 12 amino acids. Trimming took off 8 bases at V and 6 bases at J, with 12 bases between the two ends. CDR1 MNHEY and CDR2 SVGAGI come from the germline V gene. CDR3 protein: CASRLNWDTQYF. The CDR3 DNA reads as TGTGCCAGCCGGCTGAACTGGGATACGCAGTATTTT.

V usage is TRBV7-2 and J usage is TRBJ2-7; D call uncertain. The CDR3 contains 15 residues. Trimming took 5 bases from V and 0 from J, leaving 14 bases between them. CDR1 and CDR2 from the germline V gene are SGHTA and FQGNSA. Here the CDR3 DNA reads TGTGCCAGCAGCCGCGGACCGGGCCCCTCCTACGAGCAGTACTTC. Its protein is CASSRGPGPSYEQYF. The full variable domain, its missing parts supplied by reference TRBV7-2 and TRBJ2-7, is GAGVSQSPSNKVTEKGKDVELRCDPISGHTALYWYRQSLGQGLEFLIYFQGNSAPDKSGLPSDRFSAERTGGSVSTLTIQRTQQEDSAVYLCASSRGPGPSYEQYFGPGTRLTVT.

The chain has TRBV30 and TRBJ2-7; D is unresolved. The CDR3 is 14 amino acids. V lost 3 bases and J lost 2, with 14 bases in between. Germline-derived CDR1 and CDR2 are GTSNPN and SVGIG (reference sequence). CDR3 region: CAWSRGVSTYEQYF. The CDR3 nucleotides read TGTGCCTGGAGCCGTGGGGTCAGTACCTACGAGCAGTACTTC. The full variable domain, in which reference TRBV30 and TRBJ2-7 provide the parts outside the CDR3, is SQTIHQWPATLVQPVGSPLSLECTVEGTSNPNLYWYRQAAGRGLQLLFYSVGIGQISSEVPQNLSASRPQDRQFILSSKKLLLSDSGFYLCAWSRGVSTYEQYFGPGTRLTVT.